The 26 T cell receptor beta chains listed next were all sequenced from one sample in a study of regulatory T cells in long-lasting Graves disease. Time point defined: newly diagnosed GD, antithyroid drugs for less than 3 months. Preparation of the TCR library used RNA extracted from PBMCs. Combining iRepertoire HTBI primers with Arm-PCR of CDR3 regions, the authors built TCR beta libraries. One entry per CDR3 protein, called by TCRdb with MiXCR from the multiplex PCR reads. The sample yields around 230,000 distinct CDR3 sequences, around 19% seen once. The sample was peripheral blood mononuclear cells (PBMCs), taken at new diagnosis, from a patient treated with antithyroid drugs. The receptor source for this set is a female donor with Graves disease.

This clonotype was seen ten or more times. The chain is built from TRBV29-1 and TRBJ2-7; the D gene could be TRBD1 or TRBD2 (5 bases each). The germline CDR1 and CDR2 sequences are SQVTM and ANQGSEA. The CDR3 has 12 amino acids. Trimming cost V 8 bases and J 5 bases, with 16 bases left between them. The CDR3 bases are TGCAGCTCCGGGACCGAGGAGCACGAGCAGTACTTC. Translating it yields CSSGTEEHEQYF.

Details on this clonotype: This may be a read error, as it is one base from a much larger clone. V is TRBV6-1 and J is TRBJ1-5; D call uncertain. Germline V gene sequence: CDR1 MNHNS, CDR2 SASEGT. V was shortened by 2 bases and J by 4 bases, with 9 bases between the two germline ends. This CDR3 region has 14 residues. As DNA, the CDR3 is TGTGCCAGCAGTGAATCAGAAGAAAATCAGCCCCAGCATTTT. It yields the protein CASSESEENQPQHF.

This clonotype was counted at least ten times. V and J are TRBV5-1 and TRBJ2-7; 12 bases agree with TRBD2. Germline V CDR1 and CDR2: SGHRS, YFSETQ. The CDR3 is 15 amino acids. V trimming: 4 bases; J trimming: 5 bases; junction bases outside the gene matches: 7. The CDR3 DNA sequence: TGCGCCAGCAGCGCCGCTAGCGGGAGGGCCCACGAGCAGTACTTC. This codes for CASSAASGRAHEQYF. Supplemented by reference TRBV5-1 and TRBJ2-7, the full variable domain reads KAGVTQTPRYLIKTRGQQVTLSCSPISGHRSVSWYQQTPGQGLQFLFEYFSETQRNKGNFPGRFSGRQFSNSRSEMNVSTLELGDSALYLCASSAASGRAHEQYFGPGTRLTVT.

At least ten counts were recorded for this clonotype. Relative to the germline gene, one junction end is altered; a read error may explain this. This sequence joins TRBV7-9 and TRBJ2-6; D gene ambiguous. The germline gives CDR1 SEHNR, CDR2 FQNEAQ (reference sequence). The CDR3 loop spans 17 amino acids. Here the CDR3 reads CAGSSSSPLTGANVLTF. DNA of the CDR3: TGTGCCGGCAGCAGCTCATCCCCGCTGACTGGGGCCAACGTCCTGACTTTC.

Many counts were recorded for this clonotype. The chain employs TRBV3-1 and TRBJ2-5; a possible D gene is TRBD2 (7 bases). Trimming shortened V by 5 bases and J by 5 bases, and 15 bases separated the two germline ends. Looked up from germline, CDR1 is LGHDT and CDR2 is YNNKEL (reference sequence). The CDR3 is made up of 14 amino acids. CDR3 DNA: TGTGCCAGCAGCTCCCGGGGGGCGAAGGAGACCCAGTACTTC. Its translation: CASSSRGAKETQYF.

This clonotype occurred many times. The genes are TRBV20-1 and TRBJ2-2; 9 positions match TRBD2. This CDR3 spans 17 amino acids. The germline V gene has CDR1 DFQATT and CDR2 SNEGSKA (reference sequence). J lost 7 bases, V lost 3 bases, and 15 bases had no gene match. In DNA form, the CDR3 reads TGCAGTGCTAGCAAGGGGAGCCTAGCGGGATTCGGCGGGGAGCTGTTTTTT. It translates to CSASKGSLAGFGGELFF.

This clonotype was seen repeatedly, ten times or more. The chain joins TRBV12-3 or TRBV12-4 to TRBJ2-7, with 8 nucleotides matching TRBD1. The V segment lost 4 bases and the J segment 2 bases; nucleotides outside the gene matches: 4. CDR3 size: 14 residues. Written as DNA, the CDR3 is TGTGCCAGCAGTTCGGACAGGGCCGCCTACGAGCAGTACTTC. Protein sequence: CASSSDRAAYEQYF.

This clonotype was observed many times. The gene calls are TRBV29-1 and TRBJ2-7; TRBD1 matches 9 bases. Germline CDR1 reads SQVTM; CDR2 reads ANQGSEA. The V gene end was trimmed by 7 bases and the J gene end by 3 bases; junction bases not matched to a gene: 10. The CDR3 is made up of 14 amino acids. The DNA for the CDR3 is TGCAGCGCTATCTCGGGACAGGGATACTACGAGCAGTACTTC. It is translated as CSAISGQGYYEQYF.

This clonotype was found a few times. The chain uses TRBV4-3 and TRBJ2-7; D gene uncertain. Per germline, CDR1 LGHNA and CDR2 YSLEER. This CDR3 spans 16 amino acids. V was shortened by 1 base and J by 3 bases, with 16 bases between the two germline ends. The CDR3 DNA follows: TGCGCCAGCAGCCAAGCATATGGCAGCCAAGTCTACGAGCAGTACTTC. Its protein product is CASSQAYGSQVYEQYF.

This clonotype showed up just a few times. V usage is TRBV20-1 and J usage is TRBJ2-5; weak D call: TRBD2 (6 bases). CDR1 is DFQATT and CDR2 is SNEGSKA in the germline V gene (reference sequence). Between the trimmed V and J ends, which lost 2 bases and 5 bases, there was a span of 24 bases. The CDR3 length is 17 residues. The CDR3 DNA follows: TGCAGTGCTAGAATTTCGGGGGTTGGTAAGCGCCAGGAGACCCAGTACTTC. Translated, it gives CSARISGVGKRQETQYF.

This clonotype was seen at least ten times. The CDR3 bases are TGTGCCAGCAGCTTACCAGGGGCCAGCGGGGAGCTGTTTTTT. This sequence encodes CASSLPGASGELFF. This chain joins TRBV11-2 and TRBJ2-2; TRBD1 might be the D (6 bases). This CDR3 is built from 14 residues. V lost 2 bases, J lost 7 bases, and 11 bases lay in between. Germline loops: CDR1 SGHAT, CDR2 FQNNGV.

Many counts were recorded for this clonotype. The chain links TRBV7-3 to TRBJ2-2; D may be TRBD1 (5 bases). CDR1 is SGHTA, CDR2 FQGTGA, per germline. V lost 2 bases and J lost 4, with 8 bases in between. This CDR3 region has 14 residues. The CDR3 sequence is CASSLGRATGELFF. The CDR3 coding sequence is TGTGCCAGCAGCTTAGGCAGGGCCACCGGGGAGCTGTTTTTT.

The table lists this clonotype with many counts. The chain links TRBV20-1 to TRBJ1-1, with 11 bases that match TRBD1. From germline, CDR1 is DFQATT and CDR2 SNEGSKA (reference sequence). The CDR3 length is 16 residues. J lost 4 bases, V lost 0 bases, and 7 bases had no gene match. As DNA, the CDR3 is TGCAGTGCTAGAGATCCGGGACAGGGGGAATCCACTGAAGCTTTCTTT. Its translation is CSARDPGQGESTEAFF.

This clonotype occurred many times. The genes are TRBV4-1 and TRBJ2-2; the D gene is possibly TRBD2 (6 bases). The CDR3 extends over 16 amino acids. The germline V gene encodes CDR1 MGHRA and CDR2 YSYEKL. V was cut by 4 bases and J by 0 bases, with 12 bases left in between. The CDR3 reads CASSPGELTNTGELFF. The CDR3 DNA sequence: TGCGCCAGCAGCCCGGGGGAGTTGACGAACACCGGGGAGCTGTTTTTT.

This clonotype was counted only a few times. V usage is TRBV6-2 or TRBV6-3 and J usage is TRBJ2-7; TRBD1 is a possible D gene (6 bases). The CDR3 runs to 12 residues. V was trimmed by 9 bases and J by 3 bases, leaving 12 bases between them. The V gene's germline CDR1 is MNHEY and CDR2 SVGEGT. CDR3 DNA sequence: TGTGCCAGGGATCACAGGGACTACGAGCAGTACTTC. Amino acids: CARDHRDYEQYF.

The sample holds a few counts of this clonotype. This sequence joins TRBV5-6 and TRBJ2-1; D is perhaps TRBD1 or TRBD2 (9 bases each). The CDR3 consists of 20 residues. V gave up 0 bases and J gave up 8 bases, with 30 bases separating them. CDR1 SGHDT and CDR2 YYEEEE come from the germline V gene. The CDR3 region is CASSLAGTGWISGSLDEQFF. The DNA of the CDR3 is TGTGCCAGCAGCTTGGCCGGGACAGGGTGGATTAGCGGGAGTTTGGATGAGCAGTTCTTC.

Many counts were recorded for this clonotype. This rearrangement joins TRBV7-9 to TRBJ2-5; 10 bases line up with TRBD2. J was trimmed by 5 bases and V by 4 bases; bases with no gene match: 13. CDR1 and CDR2 from the germline V gene are SEHNR and FQNEAQ (reference sequence). The CDR3 extends over 17 amino acids. Written as DNA, the CDR3 is TGTGCCAGCAGCTCAACTCGCCCTAGCGGGAGTTTGGAGACCCAGTACTTC. Amino acids: CASSSTRPSGSLETQYF.

The CDR3 region has the DNA TGTGCCAGCAGCTTAGGGCCGGGAGGGAGGCATGAGCAGTTCTTC. Translation gives CASSLGPGGRHEQFF. The chain couples TRBV11-2 to TRBJ2-1; 8 positions match TRBD2. The CDR3 is 15 amino acids. The germline gives CDR1 SGHAT, CDR2 FQNNGV. Trimming took 1 base from V and 8 from J; bases not matched to a gene: 7.

This clonotype was seen ten or more times. The rearrangement joins TRBV7-8 to TRBJ2-5, with D unresolved. Germline V gives CDR1 SGHVS, CDR2 FQNEAQ. This CDR3 region has 14 residues. V lost 5 bases to trimming and J lost 5 bases, with 15 bases between them. The CDR3 sequence: CASSPSPLGETQYF. As DNA, the CDR3 is TGTGCCAGCAGCCCCTCCCCCCTAGGCGAGACCCAGTACTTC.

This chain links TRBV7-2 with TRBJ2-3; 9 nucleotides match TRBD1. V shed 1 base, J shed 5 bases, and the junction held 4 bases outside the gene matches. CDR3 length equals 15 residues. The germline V gene has CDR1 SGHTA and CDR2 FQGNSA. Written as DNA, the CDR3 is TGTGCCAGCAGCTTAGAGGGACAGGGTCAAGATACGCAGTATTTT. Translation gives CASSLEGQGQDTQYF.

The V call is TRBV28, the J call TRBJ1-2; 7 positions match TRBD1. The CDR3 contains 17 residues. Looked up from germline, CDR1 is MDHEN and CDR2 is SYDVKM. Unmatched junction bases numbered 13, after V lost 5 bases and J lost 1 base. CDR3 DNA sequence: TGTGCCAGCAGTCCGGGATCCCCGACAGGGCATAACTATGGCTACACCTTC. Translation: CASSPGSPTGHNYGYTF.

This chain uses TRBV28 with TRBJ1-3; no clear D. CDR3 length: 13 residues. The V gene lost 7 bases and the J gene lost 0 bases, with 7 bases spanning the gap. Germline assignment: CDR1 MDHEN and CDR2 SYDVKM. The DNA of the CDR3 is TGTGCCAGCAAAAAAGACTCTGGAAACACCATATATTTT. Protein sequence: CASKKDSGNTIYF.

At least ten counts were recorded for this clonotype. The V and J genes are TRBV12-3 or TRBV12-4 and TRBJ2-3; tentatively, D is TRBD2 (6 bases). V lost 7 bases and J lost 4, with 15 bases in between. The CDR3 contains 14 residues. DNA of the CDR3: TGTGCCAGCAACTCGGGAGCTCCTGCAGATACGCAGTATTTT. Translating it yields CASNSGAPADTQYF.

There are many counts of this clonotype. The chain uses TRBV6-1 and TRBJ2-2; no reliable D call. Germline assignment: CDR1 MNHNS and CDR2 SASEGT. The CDR3 contains 14 residues. V dropped 5 bases and J dropped 0 bases, with 7 bases sitting between them. The CDR3 is CASSQDTNTGELFF. The CDR3, as DNA: TGTGCCAGCAGTCAAGACACGAACACCGGGGAGCTGTTTTTT.

The CDR3 sequence: CASSPPTSGKLTDTQYF. The CDR3, as DNA: TGTGCCAGCAGTCCACCAACTAGCGGAAAGCTCACAGATACGCAGTATTTT. The rearrangement links TRBV28 to TRBJ2-3, with 8 nucleotides matching TRBD2. CDR1 and CDR2 from the germline V gene are MDHEN and SYDVKM. The V segment lost 5 bases and the J segment 2 bases; nucleotides outside the gene matches: 12. The CDR3 extends over 17 amino acids.

The chain joins TRBV27 to TRBJ2-1; D may match TRBD1 or TRBD2 (5 bases each). With 2 bases removed from V and 1 base from J, the gap between germline ends came to 12 bases. This CDR3 is 16 amino acids long. Germline V gene lookup returns CDR1 MNHEY and CDR2 SMNVEV (reference sequence). The CDR3 nucleotides are TGTGCCAGCAGTTTAGAGGCCGGGGCGTCCTACAATGAGCAGTTCTTC. This encodes CASSLEAGASYNEQFF.